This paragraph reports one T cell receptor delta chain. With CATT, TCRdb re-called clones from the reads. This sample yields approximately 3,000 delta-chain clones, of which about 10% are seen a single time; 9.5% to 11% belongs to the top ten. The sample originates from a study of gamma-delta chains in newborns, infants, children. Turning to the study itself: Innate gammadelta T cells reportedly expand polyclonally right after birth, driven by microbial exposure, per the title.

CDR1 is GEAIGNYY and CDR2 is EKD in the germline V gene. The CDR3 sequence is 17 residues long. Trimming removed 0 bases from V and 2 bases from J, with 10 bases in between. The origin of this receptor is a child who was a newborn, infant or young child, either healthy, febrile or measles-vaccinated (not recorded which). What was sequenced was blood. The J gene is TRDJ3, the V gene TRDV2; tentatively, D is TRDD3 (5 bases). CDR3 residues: CACDTAGRPWDTRQMFF. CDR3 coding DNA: TGTGCCTGTGACACCGCTGGGAGACCCTGGGACACCCGACAGATGTTTTTC.